The clone carrying this TCR beta chain was counted at least ten times. Its cognate antigen is unknown. This entry comes from a study of T-cell reconstitution after alpha-beta-depleted transplantation in children. Study-wide findings and caveats: Several hundred expanded graft clones reportedly were the source of alpha-beta T cells about two months after transplant. The main origin of T-cell counts and diversity one year after transplant was newly produced T cells. In some patients, recipient T cells and intrathymic progenitors surviving conditioning explained high day-60 diversity.

Germline CDR1 and CDR2: SGHDT and YYEEEE. V gave up 1 base and J gave up 0 bases, with 7 bases separating them. CDR3 size: 14 residues. The TCRbeta library was prepared with unique molecular identifiers. One entry per CDR3 protein, called by TCRdb with MiXCR from the PCR reads. The table has 45,000 to 55,000 distinct CDR3 sequences, 5.5% to 7.5% seen once; the top ten hold around 30%. This TCR was recovered from a female patient aged 2 to 10 who had a stem cell transplant for aplastic anemia, so the T cells may come from the graft donor. The input for sequencing was PBMCs, mostly from graft donor cells, taken 60 days after TCRalphabeta/CD19-depleted stem cell transplant. The rearrangement uses TRBV5-6 and TRBJ1-1; D not resolved. CDR3: CASSLRALNTEAFF. The CDR3 DNA follows: TGTGCCAGCAGCTTGCGGGCCCTGAACACTGAAGCTTTCTTT.